This T cell receptor (beta chain) is from a study of blood T cells in healthy people across ages. Primed by a sample-barcoded 5' primer and a J-beta primer mix, a second PCR proceeded for 7 to 11 cycles. TCRdb re-called the 5' RACE reads through MiXCR, storing one row per CDR3 protein. The table has roughly 700,000 distinct CDR3 sequences, 49% seen once; the top ten hold approximately 32%. The V gene end was trimmed by 4 bases and the J gene end by 3 bases; junction bases not matched to a gene: 17. The CDR3 loop spans 19 amino acids. CDR1 and CDR2 from the germline V gene are SGHAT and FQNNGV. Every donor provided roughly 10 milliliters of peripheral blood. The authors isolated at least 7 million PBMCs per sample. The amount of total RNA extracted per sample was at least 5 micrograms. Overall study results and limits: There was a strong correlation between TCR beta diversity and naive T cell percentage.

Note on this clonotype: Its specificity is not known.

The material sequenced was blood. This clonotype was sampled from a woman aged 55-69 years in good health. This sequence joins TRBV11-2 and TRBJ2-4, with 8 bases lining up with TRBD2. The CDR3: CASSSLLSGEWKGKNIQYF. CDR3 DNA: TGTGCCAGCAGCTCCCTGCTTAGCGGGGAGTGGAAGGGCAAAAACATTCAGTACTTC.